This T cell receptor beta chain was retrieved from a study of Graves' ophthalmopathy and Graves' hyperthyroidism. Scientists amplified the TCR beta CDR3 regions from RNA transcripts. RT-PCR was first run with HTBI primers, then multiplex PCR in a second round. MiXCR, applied by TCRdb to the multiplex PCR reads, yields one record per CDR3 protein. In the table there are 340,000 or so distinct CDR3 sequences, 17% of which are singletons. CDR3 length: 13 residues. Trimming took off 1 base at V and 2 bases at J, with 6 bases between the two ends. Germline V CDR1 and CDR2: MDHEN, SYDVKM. The chain uses TRBV28 and TRBJ2-7, with D hard to call. This receptor was identified in an adult man with Graves' ophthalmopathy. The sequenced sample was peripheral blood. The CDR3: CASSLFNPYEQYF. CDR3 coding DNA: TGTGCCAGCAGTTTATTTAACCCCTACGAGCAGTACTTC.